The 23 T cell receptor beta chains below come from one sample, sequenced in a study of T cell responses to AZD1222 COVID-19 vaccine. Here immunoSEQ multiplex PCR was the method, and the copy in TCRdb shows in-frame clones only, minus some. In the table there are 130,000 to 150,000 clones, 86% of which are singletons. The material sequenced was peripheral blood, taken 28 days after the second AZD1222 dose. These receptors all come from an adult who received the AZD1222 COVID-19 vaccine.

The V and J genes are TRBV5-5 and TRBJ1-5; D is ambiguous. The CDR3 consists of 16 residues. Trimming pared 0 bases from V and 4 bases from J, leaving 14 bases between. Germline CDR1 is SGHKS and CDR2 is YYEKEE (reference sequence). The CDR3 protein is CASSLVARANNQPQHF. The CDR3 DNA is TGTGCCAGCAGCTTGGTCGCACGGGCAAATAATCAGCCCCAGCATTTT.

The V call is TRBV9, the J call TRBJ2-3; 12 bases match TRBD2. Germline V CDR1 and CDR2: SGDLS, YYNGEE. The junction had 4 bases not matched to a gene; V was cut back by 3 bases and J by 2 bases. CDR3 length: 16 amino acids. The chain's CDR3 is CASSAGLAGYTDTQYF. CDR3 bases: TGTGCCAGCAGCGCTGGACTAGCGGGATACACAGATACGCAGTATTTT.

The CDR3 DNA reads TGTGCCAGCAGCCCTTCGGGACTTCCCTTGGAGCAGTACTTC. Encoded protein: CASSPSGLPLEQYF. This chain uses TRBV3-1 (or the pseudogene TRBV3-2) with TRBJ2-7; TRBD2 might be the D (6 bases). V was clipped by 4 bases and J by 7 bases, with 17 bases between them. CDR1 is LGHDT and CDR2 is YNNKEL in the germline V gene (reference sequence). This CDR3 has 14 amino acids.

The chain employs TRBV27 and TRBJ1-1; 7 bases match TRBD1. Germline CDR1 reads MNHEY; CDR2 reads SMNVEV (reference sequence). CDR3 length: 14 amino acids. After removal of 6 bases from V and 0 bases from J, the junction contained 4 bases not matched to a gene. CDR3 loop: CASSNRGMNTEAFF. In DNA form, the CDR3 reads TGTGCCAGCAGCAACAGGGGCATGAACACTGAAGCTTTCTTT.

V gene TRBV7-9 combines with J gene TRBJ1-6; 8 bases are shared with TRBD1. V lost 6 bases, J lost 0 bases, and 7 bases stayed unmatched. The CDR3 has 17 residues. The germline gives CDR1 SEHNR, CDR2 FQNEAQ (reference sequence). CDR3 bases: TGTGCCAGCAGACTCGGACAGGGTCCCTCCTATAATTCACCCCTCCACTTT. As protein: CASRLGQGPSYNSPLHF.

V gene TRBV29-1 combines with J gene TRBJ1-5; unclear D gene. Germline CDR1 is SQVTM and CDR2 is ANQGSEA. The CDR3 sequence is 13 residues long. Between the trimmed V and J ends, which lost 4 bases and 0 bases, there was a span of 7 bases. The CDR3 region has the DNA TGCAGCGTTGGCGTAGGTAGCAATCAGCCCCAGCATTTT. Translating gives CSVGVGSNQPQHF.

V usage is TRBV9 and J usage is TRBJ1-2, with 9 positions matching TRBD1. Per the germline V gene, CDR1 is SGDLS and CDR2 is YYNGEE. The J segment lost 4 bases and the V segment lost 3 bases, leaving 7 bases of the junction unmatched. The CDR3 contains 15 residues. The CDR3 is CASSATGGKGYGYTF. CDR3 nucleotides: TGTGCCAGCAGCGCGACAGGGGGTAAGGGCTATGGCTACACCTTC.

The V gene is TRBV7-8, the J gene TRBJ2-2; D gene unclear. Germline loops: CDR1 SGHVS, CDR2 FQNEAQ. V was cut by 5 bases and J by 2 bases, with 12 bases left in between. CDR3 length equals 15 residues. The CDR3 sequence: CASSGRDSNTGELFF. Here the CDR3 DNA reads TGTGCCAGCAGCGGTAGGGATTCAAACACCGGGGAGCTGTTTTTT.

J is TRBJ1-6 and V is TRBV27; D is perhaps TRBD1 (5 bases). Germline V gene sequence: CDR1 MNHEY, CDR2 SMNVEV (reference sequence). V was clipped by 8 bases and J by 8 bases, with 16 bases between them. CDR3 size: 14 residues. DNA of the CDR3: TGTGCCAGCTCCGGACTGGGAGGGGATTCACCCCTCCACTTT. The encoded protein is CASSGLGGDSPLHF.

The chain combines TRBV21-1 with TRBJ1-4. TRBV21-1 is designated a pseudogene. The CDR3 sequence is 16 residues long. The CDR3 region has the DNA TGTGCCAGCACCTCCGCGCCCGGACGCGGGAATGAAAAACTGTTTTTT. Its translation: CASTSAPGRGNEKLFF.

The chain couples TRBV28 to TRBJ2-7; D might be TRBD2 (5 bases). The CDR3 sequence is 13 residues long. The V gene's germline CDR1 is MDHEN and CDR2 SYDVKM. V shed 5 bases and J shed 0 bases, with 8 bases lying between them. The CDR3 DNA reads as TGTGCCAGCAGTCCCGGACTCTCCTACGAGCAGTACTTC. Its translation: CASSPGLSYEQYF.

CDR3 sequence (DNA): TGTGCCTGGAGTGCCCTGCGGATAGCGGGAGTACCAGATACGCAGTATTTT. Translated: CAWSALRIAGVPDTQYF. The chain joins TRBV30 to TRBJ2-3, with 9 positions matching TRBD2. J lost 4 bases, V lost 1 base, and 12 bases had no gene match. CDR3 length equals 17 residues. Germline assignment: CDR1 GTSNPN and CDR2 SVGIG (reference sequence).

The chain carries TRBV13 and TRBJ1-1; D is uncertain. CDR3 size: 12 residues. V was trimmed by 0 bases and J by 5 bases, leaving 4 bases between them. Germline-derived CDR1 and CDR2 are PRHDT and FYEKMQ (reference sequence). CDR3 loop: CASSLGWTEAFF. The CDR3 DNA follows: TGTGCCAGCAGCTTAGGGTGGACTGAAGCTTTCTTT.

Here the CDR3 DNA reads TGTGCCAGTACAAGGTGGGGAAGCTCTGGAAACACCATATATTTT. It yields the protein CASTRWGSSGNTIYF. The gene calls are TRBV19 and TRBJ1-3; D is undetermined. This CDR3 is 15 amino acids long. CDR1 is LNHDA, CDR2 SQIVND, per germline (reference sequence). Trimming took off 7 bases at V and 0 bases at J, with 13 bases between the two ends.

The sample holds one count of this clone. The chain uses TRBV11-2 and TRBJ2-7, with D possibly TRBD2 on 7 matching bases. This CDR3 has 14 residues. Trimming took off 1 base at V and 7 bases at J, with 14 bases between the two ends. Germline values: CDR1 SGHAT, CDR2 FQNNGV. This chain's CDR3 is CASSLGEGVGEQYF. The CDR3 DNA follows: TGTGCCAGCAGCTTAGGGGAGGGGGTAGGGGAGCAGTACTTC.

V is TRBV24-1 and J is TRBJ2-1; D not resolved. CDR1 is KGHDR, CDR2 SFDVKD, per germline. There are 13 residues in the CDR3. V shed 9 bases and J shed 2 bases, with 10 bases lying between them. The CDR3 reads CATAIGPYNEQFF. The CDR3 DNA follows: TGTGCCACCGCCATCGGGCCCTACAATGAGCAGTTCTTC.

The J gene is TRBJ2-3, the V gene TRBV27; TRBD1 matches 10 bases. Germline CDR1 reads MNHEY; CDR2 reads SMNVEV (reference sequence). This CDR3 contains 17 residues. The V and J ends lost 5 bases and 5 bases, in that order; junction bases with no gene match: 13. CDR3 region: CASSPSGGDRGLDTQYF. The CDR3 DNA sequence: TGTGCCAGCAGTCCGTCGGGAGGGGACAGGGGTTTAGATACGCAGTATTTT.

The chain uses TRBV18 and TRBJ2-3; D gene ambiguous. V lost 6 bases and J lost 7, with 8 bases in between. Looked up from germline, CDR1 is KGHSH and CDR2 is LQKENI. The CDR3 loop spans 11 amino acids. CDR3 nucleotides: TGTGCCAGCTCGCTTGAGAATACGCAGTATTTT. Its translation: CASSLENTQYF.

The V call is TRBV15, the J call TRBJ2-4, with D perhaps TRBD1 or TRBD2 (5 bases each). V dropped 0 bases and J dropped 3 bases, with 15 bases sitting between them. The CDR3 loop spans 17 amino acids. Germline V gene lookup returns CDR1 LNHNV and CDR2 YYDKDF (reference sequence). The chain's CDR3 is CATSREGGGIVKNIQYF. Written as DNA, the CDR3 is TGTGCCACCAGCAGAGAAGGTGGGGGTATAGTCAAAAACATTCAGTACTTC.

The chain couples TRBV7-9 to TRBJ2-7; D is undetermined. The CDR3 runs 16 residues. V was cut by 2 bases and J by 1 base, with 15 bases left in between. Germline assignment: CDR1 SEHNR and CDR2 FQNEAQ (reference sequence). The CDR3 loop reads CASSLPTARRSYEQYF. The CDR3 DNA sequence: TGTGCCAGCAGCTTACCCACGGCCCGCCGGTCCTACGAGCAGTACTTC.

The count of this clone is one. J is TRBJ1-5 and V is TRBV27; D unclear. CDR1 and CDR2 from the germline V gene are MNHEY and SMNVEV (reference sequence). Trimming pared 5 bases from V and 4 bases from J, leaving 6 bases between. This CDR3 spans 12 amino acids. The DNA for the CDR3 is TGTGCCAGCAGTAGCCCAAATCAGCCCCAGCATTTT. Encoded protein: CASSSPNQPQHF.

The chain uses TRBV9 and TRBJ2-3; no firm D call. Germline values: CDR1 SGDLS, CDR2 YYNGEE. The CDR3 has 15 residues. Trimming took 4 bases from V and 2 from J, leaving 14 bases between them. The CDR3 DNA sequence: TGTGCCAGCAGCCCCCCCAGTACATCCACAGATACGCAGTATTTT. Encoded protein: CASSPPSTSTDTQYF.

The rearrangement links TRBV2 to TRBJ1-4; no firm D call. The CDR3 runs to 13 residues. Germline CDR1 reads SNHLY; CDR2 reads FYNNEI. V was shortened by 8 bases and J by 7 bases, with 14 bases between the two germline ends. The CDR3 here is CASVRGTSEKLFF. CDR3 in DNA: TGTGCCAGCGTCCGGGGTACGAGTGAAAAACTGTTTTTT.